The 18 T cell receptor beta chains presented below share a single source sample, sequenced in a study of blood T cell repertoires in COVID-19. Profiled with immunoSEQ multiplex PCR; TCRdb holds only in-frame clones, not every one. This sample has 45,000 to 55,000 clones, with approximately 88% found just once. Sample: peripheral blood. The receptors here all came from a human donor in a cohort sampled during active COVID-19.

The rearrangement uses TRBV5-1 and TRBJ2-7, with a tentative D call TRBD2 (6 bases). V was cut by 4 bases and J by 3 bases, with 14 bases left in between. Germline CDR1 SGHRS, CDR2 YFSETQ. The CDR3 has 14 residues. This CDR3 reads CASSPGDSNYEQYF. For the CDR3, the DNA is TGCGCCAGCAGCCCCGGGGACTCGAACTACGAGCAGTACTTC.

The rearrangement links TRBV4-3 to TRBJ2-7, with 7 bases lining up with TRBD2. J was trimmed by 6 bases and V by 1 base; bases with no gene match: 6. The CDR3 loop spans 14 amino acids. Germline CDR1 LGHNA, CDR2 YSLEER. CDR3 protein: CASSQGSGGSEQYF. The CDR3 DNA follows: TGCGCCAGCAGCCAAGGGTCCGGGGGGAGCGAGCAGTACTTC.

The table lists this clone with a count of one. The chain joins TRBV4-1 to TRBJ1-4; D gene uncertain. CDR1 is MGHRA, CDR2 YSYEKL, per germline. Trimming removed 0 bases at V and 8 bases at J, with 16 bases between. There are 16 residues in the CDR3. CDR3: CASSQDDRVAREKLFF. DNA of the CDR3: TGCGCCAGCAGCCAAGATGACCGAGTCGCGAGGGAAAAACTGTTTTTT.

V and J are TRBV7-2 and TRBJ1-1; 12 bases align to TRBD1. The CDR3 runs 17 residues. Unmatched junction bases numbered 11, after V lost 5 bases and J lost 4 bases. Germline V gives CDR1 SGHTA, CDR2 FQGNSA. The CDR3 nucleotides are TGTGCCAGCAGCCCCATACCCGGGACAGGGGGCGGCACTGAAGCTTTCTTT. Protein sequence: CASSPIPGTGGGTEAFF.

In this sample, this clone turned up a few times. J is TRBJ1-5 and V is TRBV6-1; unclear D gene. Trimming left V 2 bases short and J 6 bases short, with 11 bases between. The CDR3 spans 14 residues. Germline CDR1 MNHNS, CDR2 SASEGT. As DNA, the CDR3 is TGTGCCAGCAGTGAATTGAGGGTCGGTCAGCCCCAGCATTTT. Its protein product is CASSELRVGQPQHF.

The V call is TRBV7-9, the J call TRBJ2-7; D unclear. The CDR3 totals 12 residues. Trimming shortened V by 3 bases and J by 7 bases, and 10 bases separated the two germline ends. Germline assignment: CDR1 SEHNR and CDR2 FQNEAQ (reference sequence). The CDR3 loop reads CASSFTEREQYF. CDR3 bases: TGTGCCAGCAGCTTTACAGAAAGGGAGCAGTACTTC.

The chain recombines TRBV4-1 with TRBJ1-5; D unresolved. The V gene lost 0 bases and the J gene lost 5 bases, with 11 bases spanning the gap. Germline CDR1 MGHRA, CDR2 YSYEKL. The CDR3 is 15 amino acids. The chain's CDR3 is CASSQDGGEYQPQHF. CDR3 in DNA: TGCGCCAGCAGCCAAGATGGAGGTGAATATCAGCCCCAGCATTTT.

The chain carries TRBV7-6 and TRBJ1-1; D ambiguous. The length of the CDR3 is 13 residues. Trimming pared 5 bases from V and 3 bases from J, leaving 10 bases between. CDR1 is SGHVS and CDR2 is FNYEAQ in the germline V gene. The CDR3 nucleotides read TGTGCCAGCAGCCAGGATGGGTACACTGAAGCTTTCTTT. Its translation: CASSQDGYTEAFF.

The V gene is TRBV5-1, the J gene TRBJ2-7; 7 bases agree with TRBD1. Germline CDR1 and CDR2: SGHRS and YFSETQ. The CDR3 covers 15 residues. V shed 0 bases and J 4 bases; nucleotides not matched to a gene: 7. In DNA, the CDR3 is TGCGCCAGCAGCTTGGTTTTAGGACAGGAATACGAGCAGTACTTC. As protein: CASSLVLGQEYEQYF.

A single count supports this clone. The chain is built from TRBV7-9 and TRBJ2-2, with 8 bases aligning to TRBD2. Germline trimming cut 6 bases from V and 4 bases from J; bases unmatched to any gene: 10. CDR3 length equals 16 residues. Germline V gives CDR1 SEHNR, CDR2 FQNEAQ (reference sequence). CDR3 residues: CASRDLGLGVTGELFF. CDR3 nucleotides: TGTGCCAGCAGGGATTTGGGACTAGGGGTCACCGGGGAGCTGTTTTTT.

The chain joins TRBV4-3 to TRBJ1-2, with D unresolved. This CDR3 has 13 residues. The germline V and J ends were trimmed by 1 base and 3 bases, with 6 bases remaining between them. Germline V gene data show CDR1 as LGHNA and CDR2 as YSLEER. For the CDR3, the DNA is TGCGCCAGCAGCCAAGTCGGGGACTATGGCTACACCTTC. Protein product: CASSQVGDYGYTF.

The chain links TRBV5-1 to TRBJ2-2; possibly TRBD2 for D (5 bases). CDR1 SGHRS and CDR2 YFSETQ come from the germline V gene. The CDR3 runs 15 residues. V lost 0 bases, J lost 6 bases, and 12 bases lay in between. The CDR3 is CASSLGWVRAGELFF. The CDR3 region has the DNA TGCGCCAGCAGCTTGGGATGGGTGCGGGCCGGGGAGCTGTTTTTT.

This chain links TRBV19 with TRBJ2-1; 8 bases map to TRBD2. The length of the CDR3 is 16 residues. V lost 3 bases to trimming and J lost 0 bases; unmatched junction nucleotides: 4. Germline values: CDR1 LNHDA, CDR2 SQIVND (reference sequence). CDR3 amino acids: CASSMPGGSSYNEQFF. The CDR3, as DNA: TGTGCCAGTAGTATGCCGGGGGGGAGCTCCTACAATGAGCAGTTCTTC.

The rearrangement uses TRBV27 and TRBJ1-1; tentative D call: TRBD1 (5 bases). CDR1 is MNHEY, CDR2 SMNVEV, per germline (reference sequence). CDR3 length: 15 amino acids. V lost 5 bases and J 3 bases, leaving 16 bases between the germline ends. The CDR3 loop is CASSPWSGGDTEAFF. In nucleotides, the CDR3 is TGTGCCAGCAGTCCGTGGTCCGGGGGAGACACTGAAGCTTTCTTT.

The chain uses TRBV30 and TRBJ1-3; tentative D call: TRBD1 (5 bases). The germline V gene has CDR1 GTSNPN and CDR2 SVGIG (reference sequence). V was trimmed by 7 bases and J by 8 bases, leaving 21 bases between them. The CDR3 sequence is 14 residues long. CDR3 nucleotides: TGTGCCTTCCGGCGGGGCTCTAGAGTAGACACCATATATTTT. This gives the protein CAFRRGSRVDTIYF. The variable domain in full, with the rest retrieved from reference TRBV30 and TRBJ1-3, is SQTIHQWPATLVQPVGSPLSLECTVEGTSNPNLYWYRQAAGRGLQLLFYSVGIGQISSEVPQNLSASRPQDRQFILSSKKLLLSDSGFYLCAFRRGSRVDTIYFGEGSWLTVV.

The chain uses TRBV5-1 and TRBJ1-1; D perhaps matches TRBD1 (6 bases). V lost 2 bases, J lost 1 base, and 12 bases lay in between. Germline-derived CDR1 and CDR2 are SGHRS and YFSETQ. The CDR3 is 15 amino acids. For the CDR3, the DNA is TGCGCCAGCAGCTTATCTCAGGGGTGGAACACTGAAGCTTTCTTT. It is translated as CASSLSQGWNTEAFF.

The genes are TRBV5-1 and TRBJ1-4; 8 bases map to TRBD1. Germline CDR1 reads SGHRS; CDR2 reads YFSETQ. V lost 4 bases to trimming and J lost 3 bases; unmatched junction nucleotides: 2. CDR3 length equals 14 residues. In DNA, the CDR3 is TGCGCCAGCAGCACGGGACAGGCTAATGAAAAACTGTTTTTT. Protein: CASSTGQANEKLFF.

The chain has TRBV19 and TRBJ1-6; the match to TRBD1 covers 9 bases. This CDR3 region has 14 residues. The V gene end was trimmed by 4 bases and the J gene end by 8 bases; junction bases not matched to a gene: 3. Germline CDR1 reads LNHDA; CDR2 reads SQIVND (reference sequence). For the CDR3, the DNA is TGTGCCAGTAGTACGCGGGACAGGGATTCACCCCTCCACTTT. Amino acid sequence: CASSTRDRDSPLHF.